Sequencing of this TCR beta chain was carried out in a study of T cells after posttransplantation cyclophosphamide. V shed 7 bases and J shed 0 bases, with 8 bases lying between them. The CDR3 consists of 12 residues. CDR1 and CDR2 (germline): SGHRS, YFSETQ. Controls had myeloablative marrow grafts with methotrexate and calcineurin inhibitor, sampled at 1 year. Findings and limits, study-wide: Tissue-infiltrating T cells from skin or gut overlapped little with blood T cells. Recipient CMV seropositivity and CMV reactivation strongly tracked TRB clonality. Later blood repertoires were often dominated by clones from the donor CD8+ memory compartment.

Libraries were prepared by immunoSEQ multiplex PCR; TCRdb keeps only in-frame clonotypes and omits some of them. The table lists about 16,000 clones, around nine tenths of them singletons, with roughly 3.8% in the top ten. This clone was seen only a few times. Its antigen is currently unknown. Sequencing used PBMCs, obtained after an allogeneic stem cell transplant with a calcineurin inhibitor and methotrexate. J is TRBJ2-7 and V is TRBV5-1; D not resolved. This clonotype was sampled from a male patient aged 50 or older who received an allogeneic stem cell transplant from an unrelated donor, was CMV-positive, and had chronic GVHD only. Some T cells here may be from the graft donor. The CDR3 DNA sequence: TGCGCCAGCGCAGAAAGCTCCTACGAGCAGTACTTC. Its translation: CASAESSYEQYF.